The 24 T cell receptor beta chains below all came from one sample that was sequenced in a study of blood T cell repertoires in COVID-19. Assay: immunoSEQ multiplex PCR; the TCRdb copy retains only in-frame clones and omits some. The repertoire includes 400,000 or so clones, 87% of them detected once, and about 1.9% sits in the top ten. The sample comprised PBMCs or T cells enriched from blood (not recorded which). The receptor source for this set is a man aged 40-49 years in a cohort exposed to, infected with or recovered from COVID-19 (not recorded which).

The rearrangement uses TRBV5-1 and TRBJ2-6, with a weak D call TRBD2 (5 bases). The V and J ends lost 0 bases and 0 bases respectively, with 13 bases between them. In germline, CDR1 is SGHRS, CDR2 YFSETQ. The CDR3 length is 18 residues. Written as DNA, the CDR3 is TGCGCCAGCAGCTTGGGTGCTAGCCTTAGCTCTGGGGCCAACGTCCTGACTTTC. Its protein is CASSLGASLSSGANVLTF.

The V and J genes are TRBV4-1 and TRBJ2-7, with 10 nucleotides matching TRBD2. The CDR3 consists of 14 residues. The V gene end was trimmed by 2 bases and the J gene end by 4 bases; junction bases not matched to a gene: 2. Germline loops: CDR1 MGHRA, CDR2 YSYEKL. CDR3 in amino acids: CASSQRTSGYEQYF. Written as DNA, the CDR3 is TGCGCCAGCAGCCAAAGGACTAGCGGTTACGAGCAGTACTTC.

The J gene is TRBJ2-1, the V gene TRBV5-8; a possible D gene is TRBD2 (6 bases). Germline CDR1 is SGHTS and CDR2 is YDEGEE. The length of the CDR3 is 16 residues. V was clipped by 1 base and J by 5 bases, with 16 bases between them. CDR3 coding DNA: TGTGCCAGCAGCTTGATCGGCGTGGGACTGGACAATGAGCAGTTCTTC. Its protein is CASSLIGVGLDNEQFF.

The gene calls are TRBV5-1 and TRBJ1-1; D is unclear. Germline V gene data show CDR1 as SGHRS and CDR2 as YFSETQ. Between the trimmed V and J ends, which lost 1 base and 1 base, there was a span of 14 bases. The CDR3 runs to 16 residues. CDR3 DNA: TGCGCCAGCAGCTTGTTCACAGATCAACAGAACACTGAAGCTTTCTTT. This translates into CASSLFTDQQNTEAFF.

This chain uses TRBV12-5 with TRBJ2-6, with D tentatively TRBD1 (6 bases). The ends were cut back, 1 base at V and 0 bases at J, with 13 bases in the middle. Germline V gene data show CDR1 as LGHNT and CDR2 as FRNRAP. This CDR3 comprises 18 residues. The CDR3 nucleotides are TGTGCTAGTGGTTTGGAACAGGGATTCCTCTCTGGGGCCAACGTCCTGACTTTC. It codes for CASGLEQGFLSGANVLTF.

This chain uses TRBV27 with TRBJ1-6; D possibly corresponds to TRBD1 (5 bases). The germline CDR1 and CDR2 sequences are MNHEY and SMNVEV (reference sequence). The CDR3 covers 15 residues. The V end lost 3 bases, the J end lost 10 bases, and 16 bases lay between the germline ends. The CDR3 protein is CASSFGTQLASPLHF. The DNA of the CDR3 is TGTGCCAGCAGTTTCGGGACTCAACTCGCCTCACCCCTCCACTTT.

This clone was observed a handful of times. This chain joins TRBV24-1 and TRBJ1-1; D is unclear. CDR1 is KGHDR, CDR2 SFDVKD, per germline. The ends were cut back, 4 bases at V and 5 bases at J, with 7 bases in the middle. This CDR3 spans 12 amino acids. CDR3 DNA: TGTGCCACCAGTGAGGGCGGGACTGAAGCTTTCTTT. It yields the protein CATSEGGTEAFF.

The chain joins TRBV30 to TRBJ2-1; 11 positions match TRBD2. CDR3 length: 16 residues. Trimming at V came to 0 bases and at J to 0 bases, leaving 1 base not matched to a gene. The germline gives CDR1 GTSNPN, CDR2 SVGIG (reference sequence). This chain's CDR3 is CAWSVGTSGSYNEQFF. The DNA for the CDR3 is TGTGCCTGGAGTGTAGGGACTAGCGGCTCCTACAATGAGCAGTTCTTC.

The V call is TRBV9, the J call TRBJ1-3; D possibly corresponds to TRBD1 (5 bases). Germline CDR1 and CDR2: SGDLS and YYNGEE. CDR3 length equals 12 residues. V dropped 5 bases and J dropped 7 bases, with 10 bases sitting between them. The CDR3 DNA follows: TGTGCCAGCAGTTCGGGGGGGAACACCATATATTTT. Translated: CASSSGGNTIYF. Combining the CDR3 with reference TRBV9 and TRBJ1-3 gives the whole variable domain DSGVTQTPKHLITATGQRVTLRCSPRSGDLSVYWYQQSLDQGLQFLIQYYNGEERAKGNILERFSAQQFPDLHSELNLSSLELGDSALYFCASSSGGNTIYFGEGSWLTVV.

V usage is TRBV25-1 and J usage is TRBJ2-7; D unclear. The germline V gene has CDR1 MGHDK and CDR2 SYGVNS. V shed 5 bases and J shed 6 bases, with 11 bases lying between them. The CDR3 contains 12 residues. This chain's CDR3 is CASSSPQVEQYF. As DNA, the CDR3 is TGTGCCAGCAGTTCTCCCCAGGTCGAGCAGTACTTC.

The chain uses TRBV7-6 and TRBJ1-4; TRBD1 agrees at 9 bases. The CDR3 covers 14 residues. The trim removed 5 bases at V and 8 bases at J, leaving 6 bases unmatched. Germline V lookup: CDR1 SGHVS, CDR2 FNYEAQ. The CDR3, as DNA: TGTGCCAGCAGCCAGGGACAGGGACGCGAAAAACTGTTTTTT. Residues: CASSQGQGREKLFF.

The V gene is TRBV19, the J gene TRBJ1-2; 7 nucleotides agree with TRBD1. With 5 bases clipped from V and 5 bases from J, the junction kept 5 bases outside the gene matches. This CDR3 comprises 13 residues. Germline assignment: CDR1 LNHDA and CDR2 SQIVND (reference sequence). The CDR3 DNA sequence: TGTGCCAGTAGTTCACAGGGGTTATATGGCTACACCTTC. Protein sequence: CASSSQGLYGYTF.

The chain has TRBV3-1 (or the pseudogene TRBV3-2) and TRBJ2-1; tentative D call: TRBD2 (6 bases). The V end lost 1 base, the J end lost 4 bases, and 14 bases lay between the germline ends. CDR1 and CDR2 from the germline V gene are LGHDT and YNNKEL (reference sequence). CDR3 length: 16 amino acids. This chain's CDR3 is CASSQVGGVGYNEQFF. Written as DNA, the CDR3 is TGTGCCAGCAGCCAAGTTGGAGGGGTAGGTTACAATGAGCAGTTCTTC.

This chain joins TRBV4-1 and TRBJ1-1, with TRBD1 as a possible D gene (5 bases). Germline assignment: CDR1 MGHRA and CDR2 YSYEKL. Trimming stripped 1 base from V and 7 bases from J, with 10 bases between. CDR3 length equals 13 residues. The CDR3 DNA reads as TGCGCCAGCAGCCAAGCACAGGAAGTTGAAGCTTTCTTT. Encoded protein: CASSQAQEVEAFF.

The genes are TRBV9 and TRBJ2-7, with a possible D match to TRBD1 (6 bases). Trimming pared 4 bases from V and 5 bases from J, leaving 19 bases between. The germline V gene has CDR1 SGDLS and CDR2 YYNGEE. The CDR3 length is 15 residues. This CDR3 is CASSFTGIRGDEQYF. Here the CDR3 DNA reads TGTGCCAGCAGCTTCACAGGGATACGCGGCGACGAGCAGTACTTC.

The chain combines TRBV4-1 with TRBJ2-3; tentative D call: TRBD1 (5 bases). The length of the CDR3 is 14 residues. Per germline, CDR1 MGHRA and CDR2 YSYEKL. V shed 6 bases and J shed 5 bases, with 15 bases lying between them. CDR3 protein: CASSSLGARDTQYF. The CDR3 nucleotides are TGCGCCAGCAGTAGCCTAGGGGCCAGAGATACGCAGTATTTT.

The chain has TRBV27 and TRBJ1-4; 10 bases fit TRBD1. CDR3 length equals 19 residues. The ends lost 7 bases at V and 4 bases at J; junction bases unmatched: 18. Germline V CDR1 and CDR2: MNHEY, SMNVEV (reference sequence). Written as DNA, the CDR3 is TGTGCCAGCAAACGACTCTCCGGGACAGGGGAAGGTTTTAATGAAAAACTGTTTTTT. Its protein product is CASKRLSGTGEGFNEKLFF.

The chain joins TRBV21-1 to TRBJ2-7; no DNA check was done on the table's D call, TRBD1. TRBV21-1 is marked as a pseudogene. CDR3 length: 12 amino acids. This CDR3 is CASSKSETSLYF. DNA for the CDR3: TGTGCCAGCAGCAAATCCGAGACATCCCTTTACTTC.

CDR3 in amino acids: CASSPLGGRTDTQYF. In nucleotides, the CDR3 is TGTGCCAGCTCACCCCTGGGGGGTAGAACAGATACGCAGTATTTT. This sequence joins TRBV18 and TRBJ2-3; D is perhaps TRBD2 (6 bases). This CDR3 contains 15 residues. CDR1 is KGHSH, CDR2 LQKENI, per germline. Trimming cost V 3 bases and J 3 bases, with 13 bases left between them.

This chain joins TRBV5-1 and TRBJ2-2, with D possibly TRBD2 on 5 matching bases. The V end lost 4 bases, the J end lost 1 base, and 17 bases lay between the germline ends. CDR3 length equals 17 residues. CDR1 and CDR2 from the germline V gene are SGHRS and YFSETQ. CDR3 in amino acids: CASSPGSAALNTGELFF. The CDR3 DNA follows: TGCGCCAGCAGCCCGGGGTCAGCAGCACTGAACACCGGGGAGCTGTTTTTT.

The rearrangement links TRBV6-5 to TRBJ2-7; tentatively, D is TRBD1 (6 bases). Germline V gives CDR1 MNHEY, CDR2 SVGAGI. V shed 6 bases and J shed 0 bases, with 9 bases lying between them. The CDR3 has 13 amino acids. CDR3: CASRAQGSYEQYF. CDR3 DNA sequence: TGTGCCAGCAGAGCACAGGGCTCCTACGAGCAGTACTTC.

In its sample, this clone was seen once. The chain employs TRBV7-9 and TRBJ2-7, with 7 positions matching TRBD1. The CDR3 has 14 amino acids. From germline, CDR1 is SEHNR and CDR2 FQNEAQ (reference sequence). With 4 bases clipped from V and 5 bases from J, the junction kept 8 bases outside the gene matches. CDR3 coding DNA: TGTGCCAGCAGCTCCCAGACAGGGTGGCACGAGCAGTACTTC. Its translation is CASSSQTGWHEQYF.

The table lists this clone with a few counts. V usage is TRBV27 and J usage is TRBJ1-3; TRBD1 aligns across 7 bases. The germline V gene has CDR1 MNHEY and CDR2 SMNVEV (reference sequence). J was trimmed by 4 bases and V by 5 bases; bases with no gene match: 8. The CDR3 totals 15 residues. In DNA form, the CDR3 reads TGTGCCAGCAGTACAACAGGGGTTGCAGGAAACACCATATATTTT. Translation gives CASSTTGVAGNTIYF.

This clone was seen once. The chain carries TRBV15 and TRBJ1-3; possible D gene TRBD1, 5 bases. The germline CDR1 and CDR2 sequences are LNHNV and YYDKDF (reference sequence). Trimming shortened V by 2 bases and J by 1 base, and 21 bases separated the two germline ends. This CDR3 is 19 amino acids long. The DNA for the CDR3 is TGTGCCACCAGCAGAAAGAGAGAGAGCCAGGGAGGATCTGGAAACACCATATATTTT. This sequence encodes CATSRKRESQGGSGNTIYF.